The present TCR beta chain was sequenced within a study of cytomegalovirus exposure and HLA in healthy donors. Study-level points and caveats: Earlier analysis looked at TCR beta V segments, and most were productive about 90% or about 30% of the time. What a later analysis reportedly showed was that an Asian-associated ancestry cluster had fewer N-insertions than the roughly 700-donor mean.

This PCR relied on a set of 60 Vbeta primers and 13 Jbeta primers. Repertoires were generated with immunoSEQ multiplex PCR, while TCRdb's copy carries only in-frame clones and drops some. The sample contains approximately 120,000 clones, around three quarters of which appear only once. Turning to this clone: Antigen unknown.

This TCR derives from a middle-aged woman in good health and CMV-seropositive. Material for sequencing was PBMCs.

The CDR3 DNA reads TGCGCCAGCAGCCTCCTTACGTCTACGTACAATGAGCAGTTCTTC. It specifies CASSLLTSTYNEQFF. J is TRBJ2-1 and V is TRBV4-1; D ambiguous. Germline CDR1 and CDR2: MGHRA and YSYEKL. The ends were cut back, 4 bases at V and 4 bases at J, with 14 bases in the middle. The CDR3 extends over 15 amino acids.